This TCR beta chain was found in a study of shared clonotypes between healthy human individuals. Study details: A donor's plate count was three for CD4 naive and three for CD4 memory; CD8 naive had two and CD8 memory one.

The CDR3 loop spans 19 amino acids. The J segment lost 4 bases and the V segment lost 3 bases, leaving 10 bases of the junction unmatched. Germline assignment: CDR1 SGHRS and CDR2 YFSETQ. Comments on this clone: Its antigen is not identified.

Sequencing used immunoSEQ multiplex PCR; TCRdb keeps in-frame clones, though not all of them. The repertoire consists of a few hundred thousand clones, with around 97% occurring once and the leading ten covering about 0.06%. The study, taken as a whole, reports: Memory subsets generally showed lower estimated richness than naive subsets.

V and J are TRBV5-1 and TRBJ2-2, with TRBD2 identical over 15 bases. The receptor comes from a woman aged 25 to 45 in good health. Sequencing was performed on naive CD4+ T cells sorted from blood. Subset specified: CD45RA+ positively selected. CDR3 bases: TGCGCCAGCAGCTCTGTTCCGGGACTAGCGGGAGGTAGCACCGGGGAGCTGTTTTTT. Protein product: CASSSVPGLAGGSTGELFF.